The following is a TCR beta chain sequence with its context. Trimming took off 3 bases at V and 5 bases at J, with 11 bases between the two ends. The CDR3 has 13 amino acids. The V gene's germline CDR1 is SGDLS and CDR2 YYNGEE. The sample comes from a study of shared clonotypes between healthy human individuals. The quantity of DNA used in unsorted PBMC replicate PCRs was around 300 ng, corresponding to tens of thousands of T cell genomes. The repertoire was sequenced with immunoSEQ multiplex PCR; TCRdb's copy has only in-frame clones and lacks some. The data show about 470,000 clones, 70% to 80% seen once.

Sequenced sample: PBMCs. The rearrangement joins TRBV9 to TRBJ2-5; no clear D. The sequence was collected from a woman between 40 and 55 years old in good health. Some clones in this sample may be carry-over from other donors' samples. The chain's CDR3 is CASSARLGETQYF. As DNA, the CDR3 is TGTGCCAGCAGCGCCCGACTGGGGGAGACCCAGTACTTC.